The rows below give T cell receptor beta chains drawn from one sample of a study of T cells in Graves' hyperthyroidism and ophthalmopathy. TCRdb re-called the multiplex PCR reads with MiXCR, one entry per CDR3 protein. The data hold hundreds of thousands of distinct CDR3 sequences, with more than 15% observed a single time. The sequenced sample was blood. These receptors were obtained from a woman aged 40 to 50 with Graves' ophthalmopathy. The CDR3 runs from the conserved cysteine through the conserved F or W. Each record gives: D gene, V gene, J gene, clone size, CDR3 DNA, CDR3 protein. The D gene is left open where the match is weak. Rows give clone size only sometimes, using once, few, many, or a class for an expanded clone.

D: -
V: TRBV20-1
J: TRBJ1-5
size: few
DNA: TGCAGTGCTAGAGAGGAAGGGGCCCCTAGCAATCAGCCCCAGCATTTT
CDR3: CSAREEGAPSNQPQHF

D: -
V: TRBV19
J: TRBJ1-2
size: few
DNA: TGTGCCAGTAGTATAGAAGGTACAAGGGACTTTTCTGACTATGGCTACACCTTC
CDR3: CASSIEGTRDFSDYGYTF

D: -
V: TRBV19
J: TRBJ2-1
size: few
DNA: TGTGCCAGTAGTACCGAATCTTACAATGAGCAGTTCTTC
CDR3: CASSTESYNEQFF

D: TRBD1
V: TRBV30
J: TRBJ2-1
size: many
DNA: TGTGCCTGGAGTGGGACAGGGGGCCTTTTTCGTGAGCAGTTCTTC
CDR3: CAWSGTGGLFREQFF

D: TRBD2
V: TRBV10-2
J: TRBJ2-3
size: few
DNA: TGCGCCAGCAGTGGGACTAGCGGGAGGGCCGATCTCACAGATACGCAGTATTTT
CDR3: CASSGTSGRADLTDTQYF

D: -
V: TRBV5-4
J: TRBJ1-5
size: few
DNA: TGTGCCAGCAGCAACGGGGGTCAGCCCCAGCATTTT
CDR3: CASSNGGQPQHF

D: TRBD2
V: TRBV3-1
J: TRBJ2-7
size: many
DNA: TGTGCCAGCAGCCACTCACTTGCGGCGGGAGGGCTGAGCTCCTACGAGCAGTACTTC
CDR3: CASSHSLAAGGLSSYEQYF

D: TRBD2
V: TRBV7-9
J: TRBJ2-6
size: -
DNA: TGTGCCAGCAGCTTATCCGGGACTAACTCTGGGGCCAACGTCCTGACTTTC
CDR3: CASSLSGTNSGANVLTF

D: -
V: TRBV11-2
J: TRBJ1-4
size: few
DNA: TGTGCCAGCAGCTTAGATCGGGCAGCAACTAATGAAAAACTGTTTTTT
CDR3: CASSLDRAATNEKLFF

D: -
V: TRBV5-8
J: TRBJ1-6
size: -
DNA: TGTGCCAGCAGGCGACAGGATTCACCCCTCCACTTT
CDR3: CASRRQDSPLHF

D: -
V: TRBV5-6
J: TRBJ2-7
size: few
DNA: TGTGCCAGCAACGACAGGAACTACGAGCAGTACTTC
CDR3: CASNDRNYEQYF

D: -
V: TRBV30
J: TRBJ1-2
size: many
DNA: TGTGCCTGGAGCCTTACGGCGGGCGGCTACACCTTC
CDR3: CAWSLTAGGYTF

D: -
V: TRBV28
J: TRBJ2-1
size: many
DNA: TGTGCCAGCAGTTTATCGACGGATGAGCAGTTCTTC
CDR3: CASSLSTDEQFF

D: TRBD2
V: TRBV7-9
J: TRBJ2-7
size: -
DNA: TGTGCCAGCAGCTTAGCGGGGGGAGGGGCAACGGACGAGCAGTACTTC
CDR3: CASSLAGGGATDEQYF

D: -
V: TRBV12-3/TRBV12-4
J: TRBJ2-5
size: -
DNA: TGTGCCATCTCCCTTGGGCACCCGGAGACCCAGTACTTC
CDR3: CAISLGHPETQYF

D: -
V: TRBV12-3/TRBV12-4
J: TRBJ1-1
size: -
DNA: TGTGCCAGCAGTTTGGGCCGGCCGGGCACTGAAGCTTTCTTT
CDR3: CASSLGRPGTEAFF

D: TRBD1
V: TRBV11-3
J: TRBJ2-2
size: -
DNA: TGTGCCAGCAGCTTGGGACAGATCGCGAACACCGGGGAGCTGTTTTTT
CDR3: CASSLGQIANTGELFF

D: TRBD1
V: TRBV19
J: TRBJ2-1
size: many
DNA: TGTGCCAGTCGAAGGGGACAGGGGATCTACAATGAGCAGTTCTTC
CDR3: CASRRGQGIYNEQFF

D: -
V: TRBV20-1
J: TRBJ2-5
size: -
DNA: TGCAGTGCTAGAGATCCCACCCCGGGGACCCAGTACTTC
CDR3: CSARDPTPGTQYF

D: -
V: TRBV28
J: TRBJ2-7
size: few
DNA: TGTGCCAGCATGGACAGCCACCGACTAGGCCGGGGTCTTGGGGGGAGCTCCTACGAGCAGTACTTC
CDR3: CASMDSHRLGRGLGGSSYEQYF

D: -
V: TRBV20-1
J: TRBJ2-1
size: many
DNA: TGCAGTGCTCCAGATAGGACTGCTGAGCAGTTCTTC
CDR3: CSAPDRTAEQFF

D: -
V: TRBV7-8
J: TRBJ1-3
size: -
DNA: TGTGCCAGCAGCCCACTCATCCCCACAGGCAGGCTCTCTGGAAACACCATATATTTT
CDR3: CASSPLIPTGRLSGNTIYF

D: TRBD1
V: TRBV24-1
J: TRBJ2-5
size: -
DNA: TGTGCCACCAGTGATCCCGGGACAGGGAGCGGAGAGACCCAGTACTTC
CDR3: CATSDPGTGSGETQYF

D: -
V: TRBV20-1
J: TRBJ1-2
size: few
DNA: TGCAGTGAAAGAAGGGGGAATGGTGGCTACACCTTC
CDR3: CSERRGNGGYTF

D: TRBD2
V: TRBV12-3/TRBV12-4
J: TRBJ2-2
size: few
DNA: TGTGCCAGCACGGGGCGGGGGGCCGGGGAGCTGTTTTTT
CDR3: CASTGRGAGELFF

D: -
V: TRBV6-2/TRBV6-3
J: TRBJ1-4
size: -
DNA: TGTGCCAGCAGTTACCACGGGGGCGATGAAAAACTGTTTTTT
CDR3: CASSYHGGDEKLFF

D: TRBD2
V: TRBV6-1
J: TRBJ2-2
size: few
DNA: TGTGCCAGCAGTGAATCAGCGGGGGGCACCGGGGAGCTGTTTTTT
CDR3: CASSESAGGTGELFF

D: -
V: TRBV20-1
J: TRBJ2-5
size: -
DNA: TGCAGTGCTAGAGGTGGGAGGTCCCTGGAGACCCAGTACTTC
CDR3: CSARGGRSLETQYF

D: -
V: TRBV2
J: TRBJ2-1
size: many
DNA: TGTGCCAGCAGGGGGAGGACACACTCCTACAATGAGCAGTTCTTC
CDR3: CASRGRTHSYNEQFF

D: -
V: TRBV6-1
J: TRBJ2-7
size: many
DNA: TGTGCCAGCAGTCGAGACAACCGCGCCTACGAGCAGTACTTC
CDR3: CASSRDNRAYEQYF

D: TRBD2
V: TRBV20-1
J: TRBJ2-3
size: few
DNA: TGCAGTGCTGCCAGCGGGGGGGTTCGCACAGATACGCAGTATTTT
CDR3: CSAASGGVRTDTQYF

D: -
V: TRBV7-2
J: TRBJ2-1
size: many
DNA: TGTGCCAGCAGCCCCATAGGGGGGAGGAGTTGGAACAATGAGCAGTTCTTC
CDR3: CASSPIGGRSWNNEQFF

D: -
V: TRBV5-1
J: TRBJ2-1
size: -
DNA: TGCGCCAGCAGCTTGGGCCTAGCGATCTCCTACAATGAGCAGTTCTTC
CDR3: CASSLGLAISYNEQFF

D: TRBD1
V: TRBV29-1
J: TRBJ2-7
size: many
DNA: TGCAGCGTTGAAGATCGCGGACAGGGGAGTTACGAGCAGTACTTC
CDR3: CSVEDRGQGSYEQYF

D: -
V: TRBV19
J: TRBJ2-6
size: few
DNA: TGTGCCAGTAGTATGGGGTACAGCGTCGTGTCTGGGGCCAACGTCCTGACTTTC
CDR3: CASSMGYSVVSGANVLTF

D: -
V: TRBV6-1
J: TRBJ1-2
size: few
DNA: TGTGCCACCCAGCGCGGCCCAGGGGAGGGATATGGCTACACCTTC
CDR3: CATQRGPGEGYGYTF

D: -
V: TRBV4-1
J: TRBJ2-4
size: -
DNA: TGCGCCAGCAGCCGGGATGGAGGGACCAAAAACATTCAGTACTTC
CDR3: CASSRDGGTKNIQYF

D: -
V: TRBV18
J: TRBJ1-1
size: -
DNA: TGTGCCAGCTCACAGACTCTTCCTGGGAACACTGAAGCTTTCTTT
CDR3: CASSQTLPGNTEAFF

D: -
V: TRBV7-2
J: TRBJ2-2
size: many
DNA: TGTGCCAGCAGCTTAGATGGGGAACGCAACACCGGGGAGCTGTTTTTT
CDR3: CASSLDGERNTGELFF

D: -
V: TRBV9
J: TRBJ2-1
size: -
DNA: TGTGCCAGCAGCGTAGCGGAGGGAATCTACAATGAGCAGTTCTTC
CDR3: CASSVAEGIYNEQFF

D: -
V: TRBV6-1
J: TRBJ2-1
size: many
DNA: TGTGCCAGCAGTGCCATTGACGGAAGCTCCTACAATGAGCAGTTCTTC
CDR3: CASSAIDGSSYNEQFF

D: TRBD1
V: TRBV5-1
J: TRBJ1-2
size: -
DNA: TGCGCCAGCAGCGCCCTACAGGGGAACTATGGCTACACCTTC
CDR3: CASSALQGNYGYTF

D: -
V: TRBV20-1
J: TRBJ1-6
size: -
DNA: TGCAGTGCTAGGGACCATAATTCACCCCTCCACTTT
CDR3: CSARDHNSPLHF

D: -
V: TRBV30
J: TRBJ2-1
size: many
DNA: TGTGCCTGGAGTGTACTTGAGCAGTTCTTC
CDR3: CAWSVLEQFF

D: TRBD1
V: TRBV7-9
J: TRBJ2-7
size: few
DNA: TGTGCCAGCAGCTTATCCGGACAGGTTCGGGAGCAGTACTTC
CDR3: CASSLSGQVREQYF

D: -
V: TRBV10-3
J: TRBJ2-5
size: few
DNA: TGTGCCATCAGTGAGTCGGGGCCGCGGGGAGAGACCCAGTACTTC
CDR3: CAISESGPRGETQYF

D: TRBD1
V: TRBV18
J: TRBJ2-1
size: few
DNA: TGTGCCAGCTCACGAAATGGACAGGGGTCGTACAATGAGCAGTTCTTC
CDR3: CASSRNGQGSYNEQFF

D: -
V: TRBV2
J: TRBJ2-1
size: many
DNA: TGTGCCAGCAGTGACCCAAGGGGCGACTCCTACAATGAGCAGTTCTTC
CDR3: CASSDPRGDSYNEQFF

D: -
V: TRBV7-9
J: TRBJ1-2
size: few
DNA: TGTGCCAGCAGCTTTCCGGGGGCCCTCTATGGCTACACCTTC
CDR3: CASSFPGALYGYTF